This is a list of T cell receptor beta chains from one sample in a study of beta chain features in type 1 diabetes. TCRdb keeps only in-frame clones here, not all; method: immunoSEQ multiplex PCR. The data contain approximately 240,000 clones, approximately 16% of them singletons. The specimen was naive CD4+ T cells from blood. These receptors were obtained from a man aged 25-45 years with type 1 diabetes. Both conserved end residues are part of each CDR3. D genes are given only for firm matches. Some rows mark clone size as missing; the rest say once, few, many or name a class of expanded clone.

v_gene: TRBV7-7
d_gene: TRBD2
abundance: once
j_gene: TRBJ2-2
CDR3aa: CASSLGASGTANTGELFF
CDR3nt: TGTGCCAGCAGCTTAGGGGCTAGCGGGACCGCGAACACCGGGGAGCTGTTTTTT

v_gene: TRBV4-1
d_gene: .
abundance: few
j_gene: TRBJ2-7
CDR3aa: CASSQEEGTRYGQYF
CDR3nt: TGCGCCAGCAGCCAAGAAGAAGGGACGAGATACGGGCAGTACTTC

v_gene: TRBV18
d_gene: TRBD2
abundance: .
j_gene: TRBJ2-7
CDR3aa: CASSPGTSGTYEQYF
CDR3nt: TGTGCCAGCTCACCCGGGACTAGCGGAACCTACGAGCAGTACTTC

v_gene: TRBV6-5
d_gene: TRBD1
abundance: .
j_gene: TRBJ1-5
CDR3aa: CASSLRGHQPQHF
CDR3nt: TGTGCCAGCAGTCTCAGGGGGCATCAGCCCCAGCATTTT

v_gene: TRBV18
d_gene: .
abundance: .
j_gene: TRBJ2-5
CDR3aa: CASSPGAAQETQYF
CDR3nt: TGTGCCAGCTCACCAGGAGCGGCTCAAGAGACCCAGTACTTC

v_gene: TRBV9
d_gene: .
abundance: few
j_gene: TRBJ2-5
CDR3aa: CASSVDSQETQYF
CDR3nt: TGTGCCAGCAGCGTAGACAGCCAAGAGACCCAGTACTTC

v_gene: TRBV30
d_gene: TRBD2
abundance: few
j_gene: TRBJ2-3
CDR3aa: CAWSRFEASGVTDTQYF
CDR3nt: TGTGCCTGGAGTCGTTTTGAGGCTAGCGGGGTAACAGATACGCAGTATTTT

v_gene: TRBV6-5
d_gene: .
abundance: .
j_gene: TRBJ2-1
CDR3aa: CASSAVAYSEQFF
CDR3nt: TGTGCCAGCAGTGCCGTAGCGTACAGTGAGCAGTTCTTC

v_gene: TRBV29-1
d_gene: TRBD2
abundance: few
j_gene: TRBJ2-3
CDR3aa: CSGTSGTDTQYF
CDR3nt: TGCAGCGGCACTAGCGGCACAGATACGCAGTATTTT

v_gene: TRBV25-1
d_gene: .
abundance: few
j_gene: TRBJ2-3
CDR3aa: CASSEYHGGTQYF
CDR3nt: TGTGCCAGCAGTGAATATCACGGTGGAACGCAGTATTTT

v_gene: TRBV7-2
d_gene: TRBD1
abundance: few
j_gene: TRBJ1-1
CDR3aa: CASSLDRVGAFF
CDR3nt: TGTGCCAGCAGCCTCGACAGGGTCGGAGCTTTCTTT

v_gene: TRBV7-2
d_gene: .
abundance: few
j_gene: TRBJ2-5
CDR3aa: CASSRSVETQYF
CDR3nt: TGTGCCAGCAGCAGGAGTGTGGAGACCCAGTACTTC

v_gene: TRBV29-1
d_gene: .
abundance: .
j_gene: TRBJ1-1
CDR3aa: CSVAAQGRRNEAFF
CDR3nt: TGCAGCGTTGCTGCGCAGGGGCGCAGGAATGAAGCTTTCTTT

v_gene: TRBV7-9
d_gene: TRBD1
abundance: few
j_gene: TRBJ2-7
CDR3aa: CASSPMTGTSYEQYF
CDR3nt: TGTGCCAGCAGCCCGATGACAGGGACCTCCTACGAGCAGTACTTC

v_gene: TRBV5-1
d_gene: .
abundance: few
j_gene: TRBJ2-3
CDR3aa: CASSYRGGEGPGIDTQYF
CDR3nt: TGCGCCAGCAGCTATAGGGGCGGCGAGGGCCCCGGTATAGATACGCAGTATTTT

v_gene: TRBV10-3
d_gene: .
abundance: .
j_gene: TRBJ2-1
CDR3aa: CAISDVGGYNEQFF
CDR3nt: TGTGCCATCAGTGACGTAGGGGGGTACAATGAGCAGTTCTTC

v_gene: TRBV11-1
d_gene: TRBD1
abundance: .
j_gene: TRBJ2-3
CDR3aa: CASSLRKTGTTDTQYF
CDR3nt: TGTGCCAGCAGCTTAAGGAAGACAGGGACCACAGATACGCAGTATTTT

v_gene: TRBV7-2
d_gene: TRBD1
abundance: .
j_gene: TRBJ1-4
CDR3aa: CASSERTGTAEKLFF
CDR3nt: TGTGCCAGCAGCGAAAGGACAGGAACAGCGGAAAAACTGTTTTTT

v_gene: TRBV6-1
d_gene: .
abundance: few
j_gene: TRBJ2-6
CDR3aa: CAGGTSGANVLTF
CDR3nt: TGTGCCGGGGGGACCTCTGGGGCCAACGTCCTGACTTTC

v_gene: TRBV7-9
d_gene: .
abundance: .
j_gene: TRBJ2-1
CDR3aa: CASSLLAGGNEQFF
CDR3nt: TGTGCCAGCAGCTTACTGGCCGGGGGCAATGAGCAGTTCTTC

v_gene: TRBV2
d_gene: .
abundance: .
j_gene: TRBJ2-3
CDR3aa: CASRETGQDTQYF
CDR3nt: TGTGCCAGCAGGGAGACAGGCCAAGATACGCAGTATTTT

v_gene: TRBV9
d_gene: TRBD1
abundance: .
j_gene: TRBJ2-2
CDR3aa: CASSVGQGAVTGELFF
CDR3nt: TGTGCCAGCAGCGTAGGACAGGGGGCGGTCACCGGGGAGCTGTTTTTT

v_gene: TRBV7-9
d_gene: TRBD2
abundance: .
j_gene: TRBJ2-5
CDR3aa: CASSQPGLAGGLQETQYF
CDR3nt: TGTGCCAGCAGCCAACCGGGACTAGCGGGAGGCCTCCAAGAGACCCAGTACTTC

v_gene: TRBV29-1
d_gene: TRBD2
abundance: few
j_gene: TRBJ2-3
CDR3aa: CTASGGRVIQGTQYF
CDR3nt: TGCACCGCCTCAGGAGGGAGGGTCATTCAGGGTACGCAGTATTTT